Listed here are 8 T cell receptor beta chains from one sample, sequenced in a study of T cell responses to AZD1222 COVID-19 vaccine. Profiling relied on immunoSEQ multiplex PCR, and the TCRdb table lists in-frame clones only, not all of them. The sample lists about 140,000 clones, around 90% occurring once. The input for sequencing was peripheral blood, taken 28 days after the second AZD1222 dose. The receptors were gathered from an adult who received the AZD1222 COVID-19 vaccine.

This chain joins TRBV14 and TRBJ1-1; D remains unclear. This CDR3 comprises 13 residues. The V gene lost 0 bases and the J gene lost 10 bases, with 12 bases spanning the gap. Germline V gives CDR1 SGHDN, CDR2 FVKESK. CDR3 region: CASSQESLRGAFF. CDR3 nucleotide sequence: TGTGCCAGCAGCCAAGAATCCCTTAGAGGAGCTTTCTTT.

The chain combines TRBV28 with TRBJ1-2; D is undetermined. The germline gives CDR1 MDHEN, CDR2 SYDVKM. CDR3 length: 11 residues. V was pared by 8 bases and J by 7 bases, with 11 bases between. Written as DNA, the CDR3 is TGTGCCAGCGCCCTTGAACGTGGCTACACCTTC. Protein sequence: CASALERGYTF.

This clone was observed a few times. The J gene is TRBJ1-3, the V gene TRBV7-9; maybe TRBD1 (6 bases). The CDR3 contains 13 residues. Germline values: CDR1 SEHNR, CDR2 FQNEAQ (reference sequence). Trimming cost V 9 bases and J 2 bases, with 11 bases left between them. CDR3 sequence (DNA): TGTGCCAGTCAGGGGTCCCCTGGAAACACCATATATTTT. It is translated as CASQGSPGNTIYF. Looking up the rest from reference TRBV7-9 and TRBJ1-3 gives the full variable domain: DTGVSQNPRHKITKRGQNVTFRCDPISEHNRLYWYRQTLGQGPEFLTYFQNEAQLEKSRLLSDRFSAERPKGSFSTLEIQRTEQGDSAMYLCASQGSPGNTIYFGEGSWLTVV.

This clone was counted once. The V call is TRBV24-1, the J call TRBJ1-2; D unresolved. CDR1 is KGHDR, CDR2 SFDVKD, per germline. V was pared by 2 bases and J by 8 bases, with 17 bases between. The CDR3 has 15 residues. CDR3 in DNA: TGTGCCACCAGTGATTCCCAGGAGGGCCGGAGGGGCTACACCTTC. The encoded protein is CATSDSQEGRRGYTF.

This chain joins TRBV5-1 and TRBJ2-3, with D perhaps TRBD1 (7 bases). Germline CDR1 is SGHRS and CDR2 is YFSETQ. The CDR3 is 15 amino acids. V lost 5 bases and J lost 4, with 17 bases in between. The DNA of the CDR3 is TGCGCCAGCAGTTCGACAGGAGGGGGCCCAGATACGCAGTATTTT. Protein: CASSSTGGGPDTQYF.

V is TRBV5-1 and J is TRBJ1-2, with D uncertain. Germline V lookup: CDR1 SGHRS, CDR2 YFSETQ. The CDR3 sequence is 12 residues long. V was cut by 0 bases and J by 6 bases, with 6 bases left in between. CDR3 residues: CASSLDGDGYTF. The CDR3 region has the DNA TGCGCCAGCAGCTTGGACGGTGATGGCTACACCTTC.

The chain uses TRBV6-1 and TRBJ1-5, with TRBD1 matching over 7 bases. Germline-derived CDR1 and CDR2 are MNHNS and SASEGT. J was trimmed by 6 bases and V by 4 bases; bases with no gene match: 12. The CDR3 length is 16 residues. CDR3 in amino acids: CASSGFHSGTAQPQHF. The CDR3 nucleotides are TGTGCCAGCAGTGGATTCCACTCCGGGACAGCTCAGCCCCAGCATTTT.

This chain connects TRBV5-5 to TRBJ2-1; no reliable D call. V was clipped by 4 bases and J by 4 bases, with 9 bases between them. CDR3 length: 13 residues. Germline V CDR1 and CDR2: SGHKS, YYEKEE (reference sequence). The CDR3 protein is CASSPVGYNEQFF. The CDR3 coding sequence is TGTGCCAGCAGCCCGGTCGGGTACAATGAGCAGTTCTTC.